This TCR beta chain appears in the sequencing data of a study of cytomegalovirus exposure and HLA in healthy donors. Each donor was nominally healthy when sampled (though unrecorded immune exposures were likely). In the PCR, 60 Vbeta and 13 Jbeta primers were used. The assay was immunoSEQ multiplex PCR, and TCRdb's table has in-frame clones only and misses some. Counted here are about 120,000 clones, just over 75% occurring once; the ten biggest clones make up about an eighth. Input material: PBMCs. This clonotype was obtained from a man aged 30-40 years in good health and CMV-seropositive.

CDR3: CASRLAETYEQYF. CDR3 nucleotides: TGTGCCAGCAGACTAGCGGAAACCTACGAGCAGTACTTC. This chain links TRBV6-6 with TRBJ2-7; TRBD2 agrees at 8 bases. This CDR3 has 13 amino acids. Trimming took 6 bases from V and 2 from J; bases not matched to a gene: 3. CDR1 and CDR2 from the germline V gene are MNHNY and SVGAGI (reference sequence).